Reported below is one T cell receptor beta chain. Single viable CD3+CD4+CD8-CD45RO+ cells were sorted as the memory CD4+ T cells. Total CD4+ T cells were enriched by CD4 positive selection. These data belong to a study of memory CD4+ T cells and cytomegalovirus serostatus. Study details: Healthy Belgian adult donors included under ten CMV-positive and 24 CMV-negative people.

CDR1 and CDR2 from the germline V gene are SGDLS and YYNGEE. Trimming cost V 0 bases and J 0 bases, with 10 bases left between them. This CDR3 contains 17 residues. TCRdb's table, derived via immunoSEQ multiplex PCR, lists solely in-frame clones and lacks some. Found here are roughly 48,000 clones, around 80% of them singletons; the top ten hold roughly 2%. Input material: memory CD4+ T cells from blood. V usage is TRBV9 and J usage is TRBJ2-6; D is ambiguous. The origin of this receptor is an adult in good health and CMV-seropositive. The CDR3 DNA reads as TGTGCCAGCAGCGTAGACAGCCTGCACTCTGGGGCCAACGTCCTGACTTTC. Amino acids: CASSVDSLHSGANVLTF.